This TCR beta chain was identified during a study of blood T cells in healthy people across ages. Overall study findings and caveats: Strong correlation existed between TCR beta diversity and naive T cell percentage. The recorded TCR beta diversity per million T cells decreased in a roughly linear manner with age. Lack of knowledge of donor CMV status possibly confounded expanded clonotype changes.

The CDR3 has 16 amino acids. J was trimmed by 4 bases and V by 4 bases; bases with no gene match: 4. Germline CDR1 MDHEN, CDR2 SYDVKM. The study recruited healthy Caucasian donors from Russia who were aged roughly 6 to 100. The authors ran a second PCR of 7 to 11 cycles using a sample-barcoded 5' primer and a J-beta primer mix. One entry per CDR3 protein, called by TCRdb with MiXCR from the 5' RACE reads. The sample records around 650,000 distinct CDR3 sequences, about a third being singletons. In regard to this clonotype: What it binds is not known.

Source material: blood. The chain has TRBV28 and TRBJ2-3, with 14 nucleotides matching TRBD2. This clonotype was sampled from a woman older than 75 in good health. In DNA form, the CDR3 reads TGTGCCAGCAGTTCGGGACTAGCGGGGGAGCCAGATACGCAGTATTTT. It is translated as CASSSGLAGEPDTQYF.